Listed below are T cell receptor beta chains from one sample, sequenced in a study of shared clonotypes between healthy human individuals. TCRdb's copy holds only in-frame clones and misses some; the assay was immunoSEQ multiplex PCR. The table records over 750,000 clones, around 96% of them present only once. Input material: naive CD8+ T cells sorted from blood. The source is a man aged 25 to 45 in good health. Each CDR3 is given with its conserved first and last residue. The D gene is left open where the match is weak. Only part of the rows carry a size: once, few, many, or a class if the clone is expanded.

j_call	d_call	clone_size	v_call	cdr3_aa	cdr3_nt
TRBJ2-7	-	-	TRBV30	CAWSLTRGAPEQYF	TGTGCCTGGAGCCTGACTAGAGGGGCCCCGGAGCAGTACTTC
TRBJ2-7	-	once	TRBV5-8	CASSPKLRTRPTYEQYF	TGTGCCAGCAGCCCAAAACTAAGGACTCGTCCCACCTACGAGCAGTACTTC
TRBJ2-5	TRBD2	-	TRBV7-9	CASSPPLAGIETQYF	TGTGCCAGCAGCCCCCCGCTAGCGGGAATAGAGACCCAGTACTTC
TRBJ2-6	-	-	TRBV7-9	CASSLSDGGAGANVLTF	TGTGCCAGCAGCTTATCTGACGGAGGGGCTGGGGCCAACGTCCTGACTTTC
TRBJ2-1	-	-	TRBV5-6	CASSAGGYNEQFF	TGTGCCAGCAGCGCGGGCGGGTACAATGAGCAGTTCTTC
TRBJ2-1	-	-	TRBV6-5	CASSYSIASYNEQFF	TGTGCCAGCAGTTACTCGATCGCGTCCTACAATGAGCAGTTCTTC
TRBJ2-7	-	-	TRBV11-2	CASSAGTSGEQYF	TGTGCCAGCAGCGCCGGGACCTCGGGCGAGCAGTACTTC
TRBJ1-5	TRBD1	-	TRBV6-5	CASSRDRGNQPQHF	TGTGCCAGCAGTAGGGACAGGGGAAATCAGCCCCAGCATTTT
TRBJ1-5	-	-	TRBV15	CATSSAGTPNQPQHF	TGTGCCACCAGCAGTGCCGGGACACCAAATCAGCCCCAGCATTTT
TRBJ2-1	-	-	TRBV7-2	CASSLADSYNEQFF	TGTGCCAGCAGCCTTGCGGACAGCTACAATGAGCAGTTCTTC
TRBJ2-7	-	-	TRBV2	CASKGEMSSYEQYF	TGTGCCAGTAAGGGAGAGATGAGCTCCTACGAGCAGTACTTC
TRBJ2-5	-	-	TRBV9	CASTRDVTETQYF	TGTGCCAGCACCAGGGATGTGACAGAGACCCAGTACTTC
TRBJ1-5	TRBD1	-	TRBV6-6	CASSYADRVSQPQHF	TGTGCCAGCAGTTACGCAGACAGGGTTTCTCAGCCCCAGCATTTT
TRBJ2-2	-	-	TRBV10-2	CASSEEGVNTGELFF	TGCGCCAGCAGTGAGGAGGGAGTTAACACCGGGGAGCTGTTTTTT
TRBJ2-5	-	-	TRBV7-9	CASSLGAETQYF	TGTGCCAGCAGCTTAGGGGCAGAGACCCAGTACTTC
TRBJ2-1	TRBD2	-	TRBV5-6	CASSPGLAGGNEQFF	TGTGCCAGCAGCCCCGGACTAGCGGGAGGCAATGAGCAGTTCTTC
TRBJ1-4	-	-	TRBV5-1	CASSSRGHSEKLFF	TGCGCCAGCAGCTCGCGGGGGCATAGTGAAAAACTGTTTTTT
TRBJ1-2	-	-	TRBV9	CASSPFYAGADNGYTF	TGTGCCAGCAGCCCCTTTTATGCAGGGGCGGATAATGGCTACACCTTC
TRBJ1-2	TRBD1	-	TRBV9	CASRGRDRGGYGYTF	TGTGCCAGCAGGGGAAGAGACAGGGGCGGCTATGGCTACACCTTC
TRBJ2-7	-	-	TRBV7-3	CASSSRTGTYEQYF	TGTGCCAGCAGCTCGAGGACGGGTACCTACGAGCAGTACTTC
TRBJ1-2	-	-	TRBV5-6	CASSFLGAHYGYTF	TGTGCCAGCAGCTTTTTGGGTGCGCACTATGGCTACACCTTC
TRBJ2-1	-	-	TRBV11-2	CASSLEWRNEQFF	TGTGCCAGCAGCTTAGAGTGGAGGAATGAGCAGTTCTTC
TRBJ2-7	-	-	TRBV4-3	CASSQDRGAYEQYF	TGCGCCAGCAGCCAAGACAGGGGGGCCTACGAGCAGTACTTC
TRBJ2-7	-	-	TRBV13	CASSLGVTYEQYF	TGTGCCAGCAGCTTAGGAGTTACCTACGAGCAGTACTTC
TRBJ2-5	-	-	TRBV9	CASSVGGGGQETQYF	TGTGCCAGCAGCGTAGGGGGCGGAGGCCAAGAGACCCAGTACTTC
TRBJ2-1	-	-	TRBV7-9	CASSLGDPGWFF	TGTGCCAGCAGCTTAGGGGACCCTGGTTGGTTCTTC
TRBJ2-7	-	-	TRBV27	CASSLRGPTYEQYF	TGTGCCAGCAGTTTAAGGGGACCTACCTACGAGCAGTACTTC
TRBJ1-3	-	-	TRBV7-9	CASGGAVSGNTIYF	TGTGCCAGCGGAGGGGCAGTCTCTGGAAACACCATATATTTT
TRBJ2-7	-	-	TRBV2	CASMGDTGIGYEQYF	TGTGCCAGCATGGGAGATACAGGGATTGGATACGAGCAGTACTTC
TRBJ1-2	TRBD1	-	TRBV6-1	CASRGQGAQGYGYTF	TGTGCCAGCAGGGGACAGGGGGCGCAGGGCTATGGCTACACCTTC
TRBJ2-7	-	-	TRBV7-9	CASSNTTESPYEQYF	TGTGCCAGCAGCAATACGACGGAATCTCCCTACGAGCAGTACTTC
TRBJ2-5	TRBD2	-	TRBV7-6	CASSLITSAETQYF	TGTGCCAGCAGCTTAATAACTAGCGCAGAGACCCAGTACTTC
TRBJ2-3	TRBD2	-	TRBV7-9	CASSSGLAGTDTQYF	TGTGCCAGCAGCTCGGGACTAGCGGGAACAGATACGCAGTATTTT
TRBJ2-3	-	-	TRBV29-1	CSVAPRGSTDTQYF	TGCAGCGTGGCTCCCAGGGGTAGCACAGATACGCAGTATTTT
TRBJ1-1	-	-	TRBV20-1	CSARENTEAFF	TGCAGTGCTAGAGAGAACACTGAAGCTTTCTTT
TRBJ2-2	-	-	TRBV10-1	CASSEGGSNTGELFF	TGCGCCAGCAGTGAAGGGGGATCGAACACCGGGGAGCTGTTTTTT
TRBJ2-7	TRBD1	once	TRBV11-2	CASSLVGDSFYEQYF	TGTGCCAGCAGCTTAGTCGGGGACAGCTTCTACGAGCAGTACTTC
TRBJ2-5	-	-	TRBV20-1	CSANPGEEYF	TGCAGTGCTAATCCCGGGGAAGAGTACTTC
TRBJ1-1	-	-	TRBV2	CASSGAGASSWHTEAFF	TGTGCCAGCAGTGGGGCAGGGGCCTCGTCTTGGCACACTGAAGCTTTCTTT
TRBJ2-7	TRBD2	-	TRBV14	CASSQATISGTSGIRQYF	TGTGCCAGCAGCCAAGCCACAATATCCGGGACTAGCGGGATCAGGCAGTACTTC
TRBJ2-3	-	-	TRBV28	CASSRLVELTDTQYF	TGTGCCAGCAGTCGGTTGGTGGAGCTCACAGATACGCAGTATTTT
TRBJ2-7	-	-	TRBV5-5	CASSLVSGTYEQYF	TGTGCCAGCAGCTTGGTTTCTGGAACCTACGAGCAGTACTTC
TRBJ2-3	TRBD2	-	TRBV9	CASSVEGGRDTQYF	TGTGCCAGCAGCGTAGAGGGAGGGAGAGATACGCAGTATTTT
TRBJ2-4	-	once	TRBV5-6	CASSQQGTLAKNIQYF	TGTGCCAGCAGCCAGCAGGGTACTTTGGCCAAAAACATTCAGTACTTC
TRBJ1-1	-	-	TRBV5-5	CASSPGPPLNTEAFF	TGTGCCAGCAGCCCCGGGCCTCCTTTGAACACTGAAGCTTTCTTT
TRBJ2-3	TRBD2	-	TRBV4-1	CASSQGGNSGSGGPTDTQYF	TGCGCCAGCAGCCAAGGCGGCAATAGCGGGAGTGGGGGCCCCACAGATACGCAGTATTTT